This T cell receptor (beta chain) emerged from a study of T-cell reconstitution after alpha-beta-depleted transplantation in children. Using unique molecular identifiers, the investigators prepared the TCRbeta library. MiXCR, run by TCRdb on the PCR reads, gives a single entry per CDR3 protein. This table has fewer than 750,000 distinct CDR3 sequences, 20% to 25% appearing once. For this clonotype: Antigen: not known.

Study results and caveats: High day-60 TCRbeta diversity in some patients came from surviving recipient T cells and thymic progenitors. Reportedly, only several hundred clones from non-depleted graft cells drove alpha-beta T-cell counts at about two months.

The CDR3 extends over 16 amino acids. Trimming took 3 bases from V and 8 from J; bases not matched to a gene: 14. The germline V gene has CDR1 SGDLS and CDR2 YYNGEE. The chain recombines TRBV9 with TRBJ2-3, with 8 nucleotides matching TRBD1. Here the sequenced sample was PBMCs, mostly from graft donor cells, taken 360 days after TCRalphabeta/CD19-depleted stem cell transplant. The receptor comes from a boy younger than two who had a stem cell transplant for acute myeloid leukemia, so the T cells may come from the graft donor. The CDR3 sequence: CASSAPSGGADVTQYF. The CDR3 nucleotides are TGTGCCAGCAGCGCCCCGTCAGGGGGCGCGGATGTTACGCAGTATTTT. The whole variable domain, filled in from reference TRBV9 and TRBJ2-3, reads DSGVTQTPKHLITATGQRVTLRCSPRSGDLSVYWYQQSLDQGLQFLIQYYNGEERAKGNILERFSAQQFPDLHSELNLSSLELGDSALYFCASSAPSGGADVTQYFGPGTRLTVL.